This is a list of T cell receptor beta chains from one sample in a study. From the RT-PCR reads, TCRdb called clonotypes with MiXCR, one entry per CDR3 protein. Found here are about 700,000 distinct CDR3 sequences, about 14% of them singletons; the top ten hold around 3.3%. Sequenced input: memory CD4+ T cells from blood. The source of these receptors is a female donor in good health, serving as a healthy control. The CDR3 runs from the conserved cysteine through the conserved F or W. Fields, in order: J gene, D gene, clone size, V gene, CDR3 protein, CDR3 DNA. The D gene is left open where the match is weak. Where a row states a size, it is once, few, many or the class of an expanded clone; other rows omit it.

j_gene: TRBJ2-1; d_gene: TRBD1; abundance: NA; v_gene: TRBV7-3; CDR3aa: CASSPGTAGRAQFF; CDR3nt: TGTGCCAGCAGCCCGGGGACAGCTGGGCGGGCGCAGTTCTTC
j_gene: TRBJ2-6; d_gene: NA; abundance: many; v_gene: TRBV7-8; CDR3aa: CASSLGRGVGANVLTF; CDR3nt: TGTGCCAGCAGCTTAGGCCGCGGGGTAGGGGCCAACGTCCTGACTTTC
j_gene: TRBJ2-3; d_gene: NA; abundance: NA; v_gene: TRBV28; CDR3aa: CASSLWVGTEGYTDTQYF; CDR3nt: TGTGCCAGCAGTTTATGGGTCGGGACTGAGGGGTATACAGATACGCAGTATTTT
j_gene: TRBJ2-5; d_gene: TRBD2; abundance: many; v_gene: TRBV12-3/TRBV12-4; CDR3aa: CASSSGLAGDGETQYF; CDR3nt: TGTGCCAGCAGTTCCGGGCTAGCGGGAGATGGGGAGACCCAGTACTTC
j_gene: TRBJ2-1; d_gene: TRBD2; abundance: few; v_gene: TRBV9; CDR3aa: CASSVGLAGSSYNEQFF; CDR3nt: TGTGCCAGCAGCGTAGGTCTAGCGGGTAGCTCCTACAATGAGCAGTTCTTC
j_gene: TRBJ2-3; d_gene: NA; abundance: NA; v_gene: TRBV28; CDR3aa: CATLNPGSPDTQYF; CDR3nt: TGTGCCACCTTAAACCCGGGGTCCCCAGATACGCAGTATTTT
j_gene: TRBJ1-4; d_gene: NA; abundance: few; v_gene: TRBV3-1; CDR3aa: CASSQFVGSQKLFF; CDR3nt: TGTGCCAGCAGCCAATTCGTGGGATCGCAGAAACTGTTTTTT
j_gene: TRBJ2-7; d_gene: NA; abundance: NA; v_gene: TRBV5-1; CDR3aa: CASSPSWEYEQYF; CDR3nt: TGCGCCAGCAGCCCCTCGTGGGAGTACGAGCAGTACTTC
j_gene: TRBJ2-7; d_gene: NA; abundance: many; v_gene: TRBV29-1; CDR3aa: CSVYKYEQYF; CDR3nt: TGCAGCGTTTACAAATACGAGCAGTACTTC
j_gene: TRBJ2-7; d_gene: TRBD2; abundance: NA; v_gene: TRBV20-1; CDR3aa: CSLQGLAVEQYF; CDR3nt: TGCAGTCTTCAGGGACTAGCGGTTGAGCAGTACTTC
j_gene: TRBJ2-7; d_gene: NA; abundance: NA; v_gene: TRBV12-5; CDR3aa: CASGLDRSAEQYF; CDR3nt: TGTGCTAGTGGTTTAGACAGGTCCGCCGAGCAGTACTTC
j_gene: TRBJ2-7; d_gene: NA; abundance: few; v_gene: TRBV5-1; CDR3aa: CASAIGDTNSYEQYF; CDR3nt: TGCGCCAGCGCAATTGGGGACACCAACTCCTACGAGCAGTACTTC
j_gene: TRBJ2-7; d_gene: NA; abundance: NA; v_gene: TRBV6-5; CDR3aa: CASSTRGRLGSYEQYF; CDR3nt: TGTGCCAGCAGTACCCGTGGGAGGCTCGGATCCTACGAGCAGTACTTC
j_gene: TRBJ2-2; d_gene: NA; abundance: NA; v_gene: TRBV20-1; CDR3aa: CSARDRRGTNTGELFF; CDR3nt: TGCAGTGCTAGAGATAGACGTGGGACGAACACCGGGGAGCTGTTTTTT
j_gene: TRBJ2-1; d_gene: TRBD1; abundance: NA; v_gene: TRBV18; CDR3aa: CASSILTGAYNEQFF; CDR3nt: TGTGCCAGCTCCATTTTGACAGGGGCCTACAATGAGCAGTTCTTC
j_gene: TRBJ1-1; d_gene: NA; abundance: NA; v_gene: TRBV30; CDR3aa: CAWSDGPGGTEAFF; CDR3nt: TGTGCCTGGAGCGACGGACCGGGGGGCACTGAAGCTTTCTTT
j_gene: TRBJ2-5; d_gene: NA; abundance: NA; v_gene: TRBV7-8; CDR3aa: CASSLVWSDGIETQYF; CDR3nt: TGTGCCAGCAGCTTAGTATGGTCAGATGGAATCGAGACCCAGTACTTC
j_gene: TRBJ1-2; d_gene: NA; abundance: many; v_gene: TRBV6-5; CDR3aa: CASSSPEAYGYTF; CDR3nt: TGTGCCAGCAGTTCACCAGAGGCCTATGGCTACACCTTC
j_gene: TRBJ1-6; d_gene: NA; abundance: many; v_gene: TRBV5-1; CDR3aa: CASSVGTLNSPLHF; CDR3nt: TGCGCCAGCAGCGTCGGGACCCTTAATTCACCCCTCCACTTT
j_gene: TRBJ2-5; d_gene: NA; abundance: many; v_gene: TRBV29-1; CDR3aa: CSAGSQETQYF; CDR3nt: TGCAGCGCCGGTTCTCAAGAGACCCAGTACTTC
j_gene: TRBJ2-1; d_gene: NA; abundance: NA; v_gene: TRBV5-1; CDR3aa: CASSPVGPSEQFF; CDR3nt: TGCGCCAGCAGCCCAGTGGGACCCTCCGAGCAGTTCTTC
j_gene: TRBJ2-3; d_gene: TRBD2; abundance: few; v_gene: TRBV11-2; CDR3aa: CASSRILAGPTDTQYF; CDR3nt: TGTGCCAGCAGCCGCATTCTAGCGGGGCCCACAGATACGCAGTATTTT
j_gene: TRBJ2-1; d_gene: NA; abundance: NA; v_gene: TRBV6-2/TRBV6-3; CDR3aa: CASGLKSRFF; CDR3nt: TGTGCCAGTGGACTCAAAAGCAGGTTCTTC
j_gene: TRBJ1-4; d_gene: NA; abundance: few; v_gene: TRBV28; CDR3aa: CASSARGAVNEKLFF; CDR3nt: TGTGCCAGCAGTGCCCGGGGGGCCGTAAATGAAAAACTGTTTTTT
j_gene: TRBJ2-5; d_gene: NA; abundance: many; v_gene: TRBV10-3; CDR3aa: CAISESTGIEETQYF; CDR3nt: TGTGCCATCAGTGAGTCAACAGGGATCGAAGAGACCCAGTACTTC
j_gene: TRBJ2-1; d_gene: NA; abundance: many; v_gene: TRBV27; CDR3aa: CASSPSYSNNEQFF; CDR3nt: TGTGCCAGCAGTCCTTCATACTCCAACAATGAGCAGTTCTTC
j_gene: TRBJ2-3; d_gene: TRBD2; abundance: NA; v_gene: TRBV28; CDR3aa: CASSSPPRTSGRARWSDTQYF; CDR3nt: TGTGCCAGCAGTTCCCCCCCGCGGACTAGCGGGAGGGCCCGCTGGAGTGATACGCAGTATTTT